The clone carrying this T cell receptor (beta chain) has ten or more counts. Its antigen is not identified. Germline CDR1 reads LGHNA; CDR2 reads YSLEER. The length of the CDR3 is 14 residues. Germline trimming cut 1 base from V and 8 bases from J; bases unmatched to any gene: 1. TCRdb used MiXCR to reprocess the reads, holding one entry per CDR3 protein. The top ten clones hold under 20% of a sample with more than 140,000 distinct CDR3 sequences, about 6.5% of them seen once. The source of the sample is a study of T cell repertoires in cytomegalovirus infection. Study at large: Matching HLA type, along with CMV infection, was indicated by public TCR beta signatures.

Study-level points and caveats: Clonotype analysis showed dominance of the ex vivo response by HLA-C-restricted CMV-specific TCR beta clonotypes. Based on cumulative public TCR beta family frequency, carriers of CMV plus the relevant HLA were identified.

The source material was PBMCs. This chain joins TRBV4-3 and TRBJ1-6; the match to TRBD1 covers 8 bases. This TCR derives from a human donor in good health (CMV status not recorded). Some clones in this sample may be carry-over from other donors' samples. This CDR3 is CASSQGTGYSPLHF. The CDR3 bases are TGCGCCAGCAGCCAAGGGACAGGGTATTCACCCCTCCACTTT.